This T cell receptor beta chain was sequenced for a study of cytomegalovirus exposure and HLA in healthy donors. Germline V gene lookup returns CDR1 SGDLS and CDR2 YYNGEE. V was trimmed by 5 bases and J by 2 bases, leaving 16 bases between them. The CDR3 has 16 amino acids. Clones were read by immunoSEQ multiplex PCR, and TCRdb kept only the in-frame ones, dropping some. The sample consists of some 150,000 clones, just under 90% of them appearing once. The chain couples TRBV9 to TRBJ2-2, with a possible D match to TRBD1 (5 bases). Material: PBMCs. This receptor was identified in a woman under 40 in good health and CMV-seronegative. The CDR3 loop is CASSVRAATNTGELFF. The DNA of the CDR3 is TGTGCCAGCAGTGTCAGGGCGGCGACCAACACCGGGGAGCTGTTTTTT.